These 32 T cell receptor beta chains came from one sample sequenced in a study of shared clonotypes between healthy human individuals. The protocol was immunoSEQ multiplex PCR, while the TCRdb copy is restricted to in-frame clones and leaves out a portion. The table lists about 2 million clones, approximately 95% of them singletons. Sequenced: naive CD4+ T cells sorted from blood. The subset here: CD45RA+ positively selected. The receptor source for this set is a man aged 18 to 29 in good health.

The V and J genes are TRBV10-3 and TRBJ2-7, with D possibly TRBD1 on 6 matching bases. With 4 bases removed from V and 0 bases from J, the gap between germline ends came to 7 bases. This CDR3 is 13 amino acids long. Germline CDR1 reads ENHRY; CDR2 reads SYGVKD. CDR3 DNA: TGTGCCATCAGTGGGACAGCCTCCTACGAGCAGTACTTC. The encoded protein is CAISGTASYEQYF.

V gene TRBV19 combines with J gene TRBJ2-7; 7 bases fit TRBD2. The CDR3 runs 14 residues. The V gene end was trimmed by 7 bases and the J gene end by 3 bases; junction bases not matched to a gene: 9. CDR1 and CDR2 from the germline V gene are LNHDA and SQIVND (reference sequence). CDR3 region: CASKNREGSYEQYF. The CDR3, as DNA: TGTGCCAGTAAAAATAGGGAGGGCAGCTACGAGCAGTACTTC. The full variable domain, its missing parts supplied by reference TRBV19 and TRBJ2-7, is DGGITQSPKYLFRKEGQNVTLSCEQNLNHDAMYWYRQDPGQGLRLIYYSQIVNDFQKGDIAEGYSVSREKKESFPLTVTSAQKNPTAFYLCASKNREGSYEQYFGPGTRLTVT.

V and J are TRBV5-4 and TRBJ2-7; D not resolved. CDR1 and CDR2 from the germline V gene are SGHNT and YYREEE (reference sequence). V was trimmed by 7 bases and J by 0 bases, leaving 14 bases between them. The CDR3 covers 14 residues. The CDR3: CASSPSSPSYEQYF. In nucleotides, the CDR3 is TGTGCCAGCTCACCCTCTTCCCCCTCCTACGAGCAGTACTTC.

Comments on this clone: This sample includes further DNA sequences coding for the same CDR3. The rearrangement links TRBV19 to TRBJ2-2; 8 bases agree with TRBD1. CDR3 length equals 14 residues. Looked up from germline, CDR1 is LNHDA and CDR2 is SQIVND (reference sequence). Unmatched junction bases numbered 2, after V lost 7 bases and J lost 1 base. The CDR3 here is CASKGQGNTGELFF. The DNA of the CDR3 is TGTGCCAGTAAAGGACAGGGGAACACCGGGGAGCTGTTTTTT.

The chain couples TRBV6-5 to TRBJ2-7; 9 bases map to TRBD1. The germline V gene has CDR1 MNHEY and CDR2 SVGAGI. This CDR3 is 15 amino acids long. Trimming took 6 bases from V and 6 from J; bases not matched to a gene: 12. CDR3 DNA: TGTGCCAGCAGCCGGGGACAGGGTAATTGGGGCGAGCAGTACTTC. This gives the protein CASSRGQGNWGEQYF.

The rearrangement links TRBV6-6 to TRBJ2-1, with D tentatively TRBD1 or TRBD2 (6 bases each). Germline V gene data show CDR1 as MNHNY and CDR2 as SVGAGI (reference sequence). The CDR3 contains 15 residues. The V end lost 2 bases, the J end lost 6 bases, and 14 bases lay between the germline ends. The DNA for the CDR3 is TGTGCCAGCAGTTACGGGGGGCCAGGAGGCAATGAGCAGTTCTTC. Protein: CASSYGGPGGNEQFF.

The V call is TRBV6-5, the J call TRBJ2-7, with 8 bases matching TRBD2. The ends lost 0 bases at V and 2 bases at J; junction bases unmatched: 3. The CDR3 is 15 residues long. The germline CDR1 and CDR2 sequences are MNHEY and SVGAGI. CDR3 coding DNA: TGTGCCAGCAGTTACTCTTTAGCGGGAACCTACGAGCAGTACTTC. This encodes CASSYSLAGTYEQYF.

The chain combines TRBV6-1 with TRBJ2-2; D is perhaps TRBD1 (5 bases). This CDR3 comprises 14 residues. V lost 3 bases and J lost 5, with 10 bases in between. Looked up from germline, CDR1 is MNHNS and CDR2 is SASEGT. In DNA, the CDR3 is TGTGCCAGCAGTGAGGGGCTAAGAACCGGGGAGCTGTTTTTT. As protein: CASSEGLRTGELFF.

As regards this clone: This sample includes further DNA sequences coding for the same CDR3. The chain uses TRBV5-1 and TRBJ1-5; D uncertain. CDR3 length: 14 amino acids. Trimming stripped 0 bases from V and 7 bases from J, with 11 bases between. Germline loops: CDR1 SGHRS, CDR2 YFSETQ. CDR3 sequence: CASSLEGLRQPQHF. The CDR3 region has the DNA TGCGCCAGCAGCTTGGAAGGCTTGCGACAGCCCCAGCATTTT.

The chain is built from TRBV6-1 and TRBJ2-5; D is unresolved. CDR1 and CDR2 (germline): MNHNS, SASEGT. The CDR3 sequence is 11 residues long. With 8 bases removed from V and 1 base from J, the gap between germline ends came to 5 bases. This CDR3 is CASPGQETQYF. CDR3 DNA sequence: TGTGCCAGCCCCGGCCAAGAGACCCAGTACTTC.

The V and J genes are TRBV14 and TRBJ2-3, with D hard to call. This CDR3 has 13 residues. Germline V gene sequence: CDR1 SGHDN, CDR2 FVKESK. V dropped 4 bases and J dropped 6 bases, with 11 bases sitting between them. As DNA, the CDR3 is TGTGCCAGCAGCCCTCGGATCAGGGATACGCAGTATTTT. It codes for CASSPRIRDTQYF.

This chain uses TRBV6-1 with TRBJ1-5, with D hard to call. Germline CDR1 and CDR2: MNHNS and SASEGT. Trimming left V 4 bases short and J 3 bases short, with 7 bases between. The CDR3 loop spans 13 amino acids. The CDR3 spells CASSVKDNQPQHF. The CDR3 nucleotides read TGTGCCAGCAGTGTGAAAGACAATCAGCCCCAGCATTTT.

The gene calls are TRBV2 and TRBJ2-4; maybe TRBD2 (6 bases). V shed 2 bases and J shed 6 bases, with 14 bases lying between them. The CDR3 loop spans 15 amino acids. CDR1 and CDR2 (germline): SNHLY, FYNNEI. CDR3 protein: CASSESWEAGNIQYF. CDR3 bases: TGTGCCAGCAGTGAATCCTGGGAGGCGGGAAACATTCAGTACTTC.

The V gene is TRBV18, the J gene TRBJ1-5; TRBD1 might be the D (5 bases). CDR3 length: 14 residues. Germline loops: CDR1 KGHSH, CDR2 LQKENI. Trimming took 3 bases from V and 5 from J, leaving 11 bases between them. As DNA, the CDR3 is TGTGCCAGCTCACCCGGGACTCAATATCAGCCCCAGCATTTT. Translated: CASSPGTQYQPQHF.

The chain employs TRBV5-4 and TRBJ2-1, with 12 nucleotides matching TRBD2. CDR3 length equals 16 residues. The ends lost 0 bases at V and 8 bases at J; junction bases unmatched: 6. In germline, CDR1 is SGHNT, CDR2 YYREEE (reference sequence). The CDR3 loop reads CASSLGTSGKGDEQFF. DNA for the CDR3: TGTGCCAGCAGCTTGGGGACTAGCGGGAAGGGGGATGAGCAGTTCTTC. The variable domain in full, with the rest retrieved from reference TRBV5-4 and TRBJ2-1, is ETGVTQSPTHLIKTRGQQVTLRCSSQSGHNTVSWYQQALGQGPQFIFQYYREEENGRGNFPPRFSGLQFPNYSSELNVNALELDDSALYLCASSLGTSGKGDEQFFGPGTRLTVL.

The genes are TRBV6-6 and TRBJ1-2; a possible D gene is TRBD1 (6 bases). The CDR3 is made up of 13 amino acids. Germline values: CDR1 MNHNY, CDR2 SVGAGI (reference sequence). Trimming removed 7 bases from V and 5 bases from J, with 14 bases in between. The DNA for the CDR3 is TGTGCCAGCACCCTAGACAGGAGTTATGGCTACACCTTC. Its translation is CASTLDRSYGYTF.

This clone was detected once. This CDR3 is CASATSGVIDEQFF. The CDR3 bases are TGCGCCAGTGCGACTAGCGGGGTTATCGATGAGCAGTTCTTC. The rearrangement links TRBV5-1 to TRBJ2-1; 11 bases are shared with TRBD2. V lost 8 bases to trimming and J lost 8 bases; unmatched junction nucleotides: 9. The V gene's germline CDR1 is SGHRS and CDR2 YFSETQ. The CDR3 is 14 residues long.

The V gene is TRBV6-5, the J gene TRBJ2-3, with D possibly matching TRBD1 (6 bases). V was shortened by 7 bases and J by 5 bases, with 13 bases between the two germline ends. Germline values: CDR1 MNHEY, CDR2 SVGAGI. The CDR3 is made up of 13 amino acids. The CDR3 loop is CASTTQGGDTQYF. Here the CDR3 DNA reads TGTGCCAGCACCACCCAAGGGGGAGATACGCAGTATTTT.

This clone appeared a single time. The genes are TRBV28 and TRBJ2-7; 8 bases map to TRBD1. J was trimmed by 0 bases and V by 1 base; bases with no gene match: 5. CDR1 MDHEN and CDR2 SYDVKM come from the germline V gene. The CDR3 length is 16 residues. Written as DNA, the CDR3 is TGTGCCAGCAGTTTATATGGGACAGGTAGCTCCTACGAGCAGTACTTC. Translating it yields CASSLYGTGSSYEQYF.

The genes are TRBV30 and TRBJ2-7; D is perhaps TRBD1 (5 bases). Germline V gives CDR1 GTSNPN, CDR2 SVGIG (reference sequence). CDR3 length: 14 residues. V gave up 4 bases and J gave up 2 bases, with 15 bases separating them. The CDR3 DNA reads TGTGCCTGGAATTCTGGCAGGGCGGCCTACGAGCAGTACTTC. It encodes CAWNSGRAAYEQYF. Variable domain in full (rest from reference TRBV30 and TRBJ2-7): SQTIHQWPATLVQPVGSPLSLECTVEGTSNPNLYWYRQAAGRGLQLLFYSVGIGQISSEVPQNLSASRPQDRQFILSSKKLLLSDSGFYLCAWNSGRAAYEQYFGPGTRLTVT.

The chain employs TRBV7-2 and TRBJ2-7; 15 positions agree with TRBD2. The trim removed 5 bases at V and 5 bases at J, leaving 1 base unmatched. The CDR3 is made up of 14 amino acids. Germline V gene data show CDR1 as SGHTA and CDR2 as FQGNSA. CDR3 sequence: CASSRTSGRDEQYF. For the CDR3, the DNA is TGTGCCAGCAGCCGGACTAGCGGGAGGGACGAGCAGTACTTC.

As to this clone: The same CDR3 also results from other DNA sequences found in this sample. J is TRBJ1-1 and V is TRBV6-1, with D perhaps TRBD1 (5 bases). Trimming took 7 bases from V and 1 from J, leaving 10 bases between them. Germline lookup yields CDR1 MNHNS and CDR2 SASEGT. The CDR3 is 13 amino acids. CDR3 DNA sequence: TGTGCCAGCACCTCAGACAGGAACACTGAAGCTTTCTTT. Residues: CASTSDRNTEAFF.

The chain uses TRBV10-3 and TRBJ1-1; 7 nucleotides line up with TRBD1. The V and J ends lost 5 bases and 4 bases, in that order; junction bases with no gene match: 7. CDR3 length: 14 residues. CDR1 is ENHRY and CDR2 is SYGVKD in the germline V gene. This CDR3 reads CAISRGTEVTEAFF. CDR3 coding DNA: TGTGCCATCAGTCGGGGGACAGAGGTCACTGAAGCTTTCTTT.

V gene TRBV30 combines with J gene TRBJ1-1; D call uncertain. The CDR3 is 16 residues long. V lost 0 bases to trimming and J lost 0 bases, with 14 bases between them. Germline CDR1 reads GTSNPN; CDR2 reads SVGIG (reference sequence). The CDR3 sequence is CAWSVGPSLMNTEAFF. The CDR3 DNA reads TGTGCCTGGAGTGTAGGCCCATCGCTAATGAACACTGAAGCTTTCTTT.

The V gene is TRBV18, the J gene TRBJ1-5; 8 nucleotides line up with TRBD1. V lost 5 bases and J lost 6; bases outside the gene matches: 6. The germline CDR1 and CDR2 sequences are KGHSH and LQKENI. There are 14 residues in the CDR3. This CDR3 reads CASSYLGQAQPQHF. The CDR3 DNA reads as TGTGCCAGCTCATACTTGGGACAGGCTCAGCCCCAGCATTTT.

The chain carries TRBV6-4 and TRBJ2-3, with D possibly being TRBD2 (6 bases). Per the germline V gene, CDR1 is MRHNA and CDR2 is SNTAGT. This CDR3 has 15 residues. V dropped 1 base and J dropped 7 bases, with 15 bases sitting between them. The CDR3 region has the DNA TGTGCCAGCAGTGACTACCCGGGAGTCACCAATACGCAGTATTTT. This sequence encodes CASSDYPGVTNTQYF.

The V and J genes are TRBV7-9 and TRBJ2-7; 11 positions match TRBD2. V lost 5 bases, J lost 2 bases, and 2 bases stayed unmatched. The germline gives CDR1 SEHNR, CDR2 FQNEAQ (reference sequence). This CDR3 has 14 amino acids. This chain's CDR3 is CASSRSGRAYEQYF. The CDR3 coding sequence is TGTGCCAGCAGCCGTAGCGGGAGGGCCTACGAGCAGTACTTC.

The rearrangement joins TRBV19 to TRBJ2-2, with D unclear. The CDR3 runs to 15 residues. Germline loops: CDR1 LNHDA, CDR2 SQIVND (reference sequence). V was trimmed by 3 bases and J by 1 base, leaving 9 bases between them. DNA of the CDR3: TGTGCCAGTAGTATGAAACGGCAGAACACCGGGGAGCTGTTTTTT. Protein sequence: CASSMKRQNTGELFF.

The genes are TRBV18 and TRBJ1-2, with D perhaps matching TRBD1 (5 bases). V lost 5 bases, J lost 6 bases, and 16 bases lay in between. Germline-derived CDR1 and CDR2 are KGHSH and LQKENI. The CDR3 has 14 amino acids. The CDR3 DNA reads TGTGCCAGCTCAACCAACGCGCAGGGTGATGGCTACACCTTC. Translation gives CASSTNAQGDGYTF.

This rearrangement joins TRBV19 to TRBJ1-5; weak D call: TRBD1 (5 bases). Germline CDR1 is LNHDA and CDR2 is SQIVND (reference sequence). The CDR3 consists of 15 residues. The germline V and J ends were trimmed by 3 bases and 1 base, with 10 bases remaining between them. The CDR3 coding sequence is TGTGCCAGTAGTATCTTCCGGGACAGCAATCAGCCCCAGCATTTT. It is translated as CASSIFRDSNQPQHF.

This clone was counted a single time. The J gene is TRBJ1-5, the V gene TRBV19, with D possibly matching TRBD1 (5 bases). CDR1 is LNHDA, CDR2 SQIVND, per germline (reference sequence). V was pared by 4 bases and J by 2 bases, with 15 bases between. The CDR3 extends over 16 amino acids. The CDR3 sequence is CASSKGRGMGNQPQHF. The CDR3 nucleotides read TGTGCCAGTAGTAAGGGACGGGGTATGGGCAATCAGCCCCAGCATTTT.

The CDR3 spells CASSGSKGTGAPGYTF. CDR3 DNA: TGTGCCAGTTCCGGGTCAAAGGGGACAGGGGCTCCCGGCTACACCTTC. The chain joins TRBV27 to TRBJ1-2; TRBD1 agrees at 10 bases. The CDR3 has 16 amino acids. Germline V gene lookup returns CDR1 MNHEY and CDR2 SMNVEV (reference sequence). Trimming took 9 bases from V and 8 from J; bases not matched to a gene: 18.